This TCR beta chain was captured by sequencing in a study of shared clonotypes between healthy human individuals. Study results and caveats: Sorted-subset sequencing, rarefaction showed, was incomplete despite large depth.

Assay: immunoSEQ multiplex PCR; the TCRdb copy retains only in-frame clones and omits some. The table has around 1,100,000 clones, about 72% seen once. The CDR3 has 14 amino acids. V was clipped by 7 bases and J by 4 bases; unmatched bases: 8. Germline V gene data show CDR1 as MDHEN and CDR2 as SYDVKM. Every one of the donors was a Caucasian adult that lived in Nashville, Tennessee. This clone was found once. The antigen remains undetermined. The chain links TRBV28 to TRBJ2-7, with TRBD1 matching over 9 bases. Sequencing used memory CD4+ T cells from PBMCs. Subset in this sample: CD45RA-negative fraction. This receptor was obtained from a man younger than 35 in good health. Some clones in this sample may be carry-over from other donors' samples. The CDR3 DNA follows: TGTGCCAGCATTACCCCGGGACAGGGTTACGAGCAGTACTTC. Translation: CASITPGQGYEQYF.